A single sample is the source of the 30 T cell receptor beta chains below, sequenced in a study of cytomegalovirus exposure and HLA in healthy donors. Primers included in the PCR were 60 Vbeta and 13 Jbeta primers. Produced via immunoSEQ multiplex PCR; TCRdb's table is partial and in-frame only. The sample carries 130,000 or so clones, approximately 84% recorded once. Source material: PBMCs. The receptors stem from a young woman in good health and CMV-seronegative.

The rearrangement uses TRBV6-5 and TRBJ1-2; 8 bases map to TRBD1. The ends lost 4 bases at V and 8 bases at J; junction bases unmatched: 3. CDR1 MNHEY and CDR2 SVGAGI come from the germline V gene. The CDR3 loop spans 12 amino acids. As DNA, the CDR3 is TGTGCCAGCAGTTCGACAGGGGAAGGCTACACCTTC. Translated: CASSSTGEGYTF.

The chain links TRBV9 to TRBJ2-2, with D hard to call. The CDR3 runs to 11 residues. Looked up from germline, CDR1 is SGDLS and CDR2 is YYNGEE. V gave up 4 bases and J gave up 7 bases, with 5 bases separating them. The chain's CDR3 is CASSRYGELFF. In DNA, the CDR3 is TGTGCCAGCAGCCGCTACGGGGAGCTGTTTTTT.

This sequence joins TRBV9 and TRBJ1-2; no firm D call. In germline, CDR1 is SGDLS, CDR2 YYNGEE. The CDR3 is 16 residues long. The germline V and J ends were trimmed by 1 base and 3 bases, with 16 bases remaining between them. Here the CDR3 DNA reads TGTGCCAGCAGCGTAAACCCCTCGCGGGCGGACTATGGCTACACCTTC. Translation gives CASSVNPSRADYGYTF. Filled out from reference TRBV9 and TRBJ1-2, the complete variable domain reads DSGVTQTPKHLITATGQRVTLRCSPRSGDLSVYWYQQSLDQGLQFLIQYYNGEERAKGNILERFSAQQFPDLHSELNLSSLELGDSALYFCASSVNPSRADYGYTFGSGTRLTVV.

The chain combines TRBV10-1 with TRBJ1-1; the D is unclear. The CDR3 is made up of 16 amino acids. Germline CDR1 WNHNN, CDR2 SYGVQD (reference sequence). The V end lost 5 bases, the J end lost 4 bases, and 20 bases lay between the germline ends. CDR3 sequence reads: CASSRVSQGGSTEAFF. As DNA, the CDR3 is TGCGCCAGCAGTCGAGTTTCACAAGGAGGCTCCACTGAAGCTTTCTTT.

The gene calls are TRBV6-5 and TRBJ2-5; D perhaps matches TRBD2 (5 bases). The V end lost 4 bases, the J end lost 5 bases, and 14 bases lay between the germline ends. The germline V gene encodes CDR1 MNHEY and CDR2 SVGAGI. The CDR3 runs to 14 residues. In nucleotides, the CDR3 is TGTGCCAGCAGTTTCGGACGAGGGATGGAGACCCAGTACTTC. This codes for CASSFGRGMETQYF.

The J gene is TRBJ1-2, the V gene TRBV28; D is uncertain. CDR3 length equals 14 residues. The germline V and J ends were trimmed by 2 bases and 4 bases, with 11 bases remaining between them. CDR1 is MDHEN, CDR2 SYDVKM, per germline. This chain's CDR3 is CASSLGHFGYGYTF. CDR3 DNA: TGTGCCAGCAGTTTAGGGCACTTTGGCTATGGCTACACCTTC.

The rearrangement links TRBV6-1 to TRBJ2-7; maybe TRBD2 (6 bases). Germline V gene sequence: CDR1 MNHNS, CDR2 SASEGT. Trimming took 8 bases from V and 7 from J, leaving 15 bases between them. CDR3 size: 12 residues. CDR3 nucleotides: TGTGCCAGCGAATCGGGAGCCGGGGAGCAGTACTTC. It yields the protein CASESGAGEQYF.

The chain recombines TRBV2 with TRBJ2-1, with D perhaps matching TRBD2 (5 bases). Germline values: CDR1 SNHLY, CDR2 FYNNEI. This CDR3 is 17 amino acids long. With 9 bases removed from V and 7 bases from J, the gap between germline ends came to 28 bases. The CDR3 region has the DNA TGTGCCAGTACTAGGATAAGGAACACTGCAGCCTCTAATGAGCAGTTCTTC. It yields the protein CASTRIRNTAASNEQFF. The variable domain in full, completed from reference TRBV2 and TRBJ2-1, reads EPEVTQTPSHQVTQMGQEVILRCVPISNHLYFYWYRQILGQKVEFLVSFYNNEISEKSEIFDDQFSVERPDGSNFTLKIRSTKLEDSAMYFCASTRIRNTAASNEQFFGPGTRLTVL.

This rearrangement joins TRBV30 to TRBJ1-1; no definite D call. V shed 4 bases and J shed 1 base, with 7 bases lying between them. CDR3 size: 12 residues. Germline V gene lookup returns CDR1 GTSNPN and CDR2 SVGIG (reference sequence). As DNA, the CDR3 is TGTGCCTGGAAGAGGTCGAACACTGAAGCTTTCTTT. Amino acids: CAWKRSNTEAFF.

The sample holds a few counts of this clone. This rearrangement joins TRBV5-4 to TRBJ1-2; D remains unclear. From germline, CDR1 is SGHNT and CDR2 YYREEE (reference sequence). The CDR3 loop spans 13 amino acids. The ends were cut back, 1 base at V and 0 bases at J, with 4 bases in the middle. CDR3 residues: CASSLSPNYGYTF. The CDR3 region has the DNA TGTGCCAGCAGCTTGAGCCCTAACTATGGCTACACCTTC.

This chain connects TRBV6-5 to TRBJ2-2, with TRBD2 as a possible D gene (6 bases). The CDR3 is 15 residues long. The V and J ends lost 6 bases and 0 bases respectively, with 11 bases between them. In germline, CDR1 is MNHEY, CDR2 SVGAGI. The chain's CDR3 is CASSRGGSNTGELFF. For the CDR3, the DNA is TGTGCCAGCAGCCGAGGAGGGTCGAACACCGGGGAGCTGTTTTTT.

The chain has TRBV5-1 and TRBJ2-1, with TRBD2 matching over 13 bases. V dropped 0 bases and J dropped 7; count of bases not matched to a gene: 4. The V gene's germline CDR1 is SGHRS and CDR2 YFSETQ. This CDR3 spans 16 amino acids. The DNA for the CDR3 is TGCGCCAGCAGCTTGGGGGGGACTAGCGGGATAAATGAGCAGTTCTTC. Encoded protein: CASSLGGTSGINEQFF.

V usage is TRBV5-1 and J usage is TRBJ2-3; 8 nucleotides line up with TRBD2. The CDR3 is 15 residues long. V shed 4 bases, J shed 4 bases, and the junction held 8 bases outside the gene matches. Germline assignment: CDR1 SGHRS and CDR2 YFSETQ. The CDR3 here is CASSVSGSTADTQYF. The DNA for the CDR3 is TGCGCCAGCAGCGTGAGCGGGAGTACCGCAGATACGCAGTATTTT.

The chain uses TRBV7-6 and TRBJ2-5, with 7 bases aligning to TRBD2. With 5 bases clipped from V and 4 bases from J, the junction kept 4 bases outside the gene matches. There are 13 residues in the CDR3. Germline CDR1 SGHVS, CDR2 FNYEAQ. CDR3 in DNA: TGTGCCAGCAGCCCGACTAGCTTAGAGACCCAGTACTTC. Its protein is CASSPTSLETQYF.

This chain connects TRBV4-2 to TRBJ2-1; 11 nucleotides align to TRBD2. Unmatched junction bases numbered 5, after V lost 0 bases and J lost 4 bases. The CDR3 consists of 17 residues. Germline V gives CDR1 LGHNA, CDR2 YNFKEQ. In nucleotides, the CDR3 is TGTGCCAGCAGCCAAGACGCAGGGACTAGCGGTTACAATGAGCAGTTCTTC. Translation gives CASSQDAGTSGYNEQFF.

J is TRBJ1-2 and V is TRBV27; 9 bases are a match to TRBD1. In germline, CDR1 is MNHEY, CDR2 SMNVEV (reference sequence). The length of the CDR3 is 15 residues. Trimming at V came to 4 bases and at J to 3 bases, leaving 6 bases not matched to a gene. CDR3 DNA: TGTGCCAGCAGTTCGTGGACAGGGGACCACTATGGCTACACCTTC. Amino acid sequence: CASSSWTGDHYGYTF.

The gene calls are TRBV27 and TRBJ1-1, with a possible D match to TRBD1 (6 bases). V gave up 1 base and J gave up 4 bases, with 16 bases separating them. The CDR3 loop spans 16 amino acids. Germline V gives CDR1 MNHEY, CDR2 SMNVEV (reference sequence). The CDR3: CASSLYARGESTEAFF. CDR3 sequence (DNA): TGTGCCAGCAGTTTATATGCCAGGGGAGAGAGCACTGAAGCTTTCTTT.

V and J are TRBV30 and TRBJ1-4, with TRBD1 as a possible D gene (6 bases). The germline V gene has CDR1 GTSNPN and CDR2 SVGIG (reference sequence). The V and J ends lost 2 bases and 6 bases respectively, with 13 bases between them. The length of the CDR3 is 14 residues. The CDR3 sequence: CAWSPQGLDEKLFF. Here the CDR3 DNA reads TGTGCCTGGAGTCCACAGGGCTTGGATGAAAAACTGTTTTTT.

The CDR3 region is CASNSGNGNQPQHF. Here the CDR3 DNA reads TGTGCCAGCAACTCAGGGAATGGCAATCAGCCCCAGCATTTT. The rearrangement uses TRBV6-1 and TRBJ1-5, with D possibly matching TRBD1 (5 bases). The germline V and J ends were trimmed by 7 bases and 2 bases, with 12 bases remaining between them. This CDR3 comprises 14 residues. CDR1 and CDR2 (germline): MNHNS, SASEGT.

This clone was detected only a few times. The CDR3 DNA sequence: TGTGCCAGCAGCTCGACGTTCGGTGCGGACTTATACTACGAGCAGTACTTC. Translated, it gives CASSSTFGADLYYEQYF. The genes are TRBV7-8 and TRBJ2-7; possibly TRBD2 for D (5 bases). Germline assignment: CDR1 SGHVS and CDR2 FQNEAQ. The CDR3 extends over 17 amino acids. V was trimmed by 4 bases and J by 3 bases, leaving 22 bases between them.

This rearrangement joins TRBV30 to TRBJ1-1; 7 bases map to TRBD1. Germline CDR1 is GTSNPN and CDR2 is SVGIG (reference sequence). This CDR3 spans 13 amino acids. J was trimmed by 4 bases and V by 4 bases; bases with no gene match: 6. CDR3 in DNA: TGTGCCTGGATTAGACAGGGTGGCACTGAAGCTTTCTTT. Its translation: CAWIRQGGTEAFF. The whole variable domain, remainder taken from reference TRBV30 and TRBJ1-1, is SQTIHQWPATLVQPVGSPLSLECTVEGTSNPNLYWYRQAAGRGLQLLFYSVGIGQISSEVPQNLSASRPQDRQFILSSKKLLLSDSGFYLCAWIRQGGTEAFFGQGTRLTVV.

This clone was detected once. The chain couples TRBV6-6 to TRBJ1-1, with 7 bases identical to TRBD1. The CDR3 totals 13 residues. In germline, CDR1 is MNHNY, CDR2 SVGAGI (reference sequence). V gave up 5 bases and J gave up 6 bases; unmatched junction bases: 6. CDR3 DNA sequence: TGTGCCAGCAGTGATAACAGGGGCGCTGAAGCTTTCTTT. Amino acid sequence: CASSDNRGAEAFF.

This chain's CDR3 is CASSLQEQLYHEQFF. CDR3 nucleotides: TGCGCCAGCAGCCTACAGGAGCAGTTGTATCATGAGCAGTTCTTC. This chain links TRBV4-1 with TRBJ2-1, with a tentative D call TRBD1 (5 bases). The germline CDR1 and CDR2 sequences are MGHRA and YSYEKL. Between the trimmed V and J ends, which lost 4 bases and 8 bases, there was a span of 18 bases. The CDR3 is made up of 15 amino acids.

This chain connects TRBV18 to TRBJ1-3; D gene uncertain. This CDR3 is built from 13 residues. The germline CDR1 and CDR2 sequences are KGHSH and LQKENI. V lost 3 bases, J lost 0 bases, and 3 bases lay in between. CDR3 DNA sequence: TGTGCCAGCTCACCCCTCTCTGGAAACACCATATATTTT. Encoded protein: CASSPLSGNTIYF. Full variable domain (missing parts from reference TRBV18 and TRBJ1-3): NAGVMQNPRHLVRRRGQEARLRCSPMKGHSHVYWYRQLPEEGLKFMVYLQKENIIDESGMPKERFSAEFPKEGPSILRIQQVVRGDSAAYFCASSPLSGNTIYFGEGSWLTVV.

The chain links TRBV6-1 to TRBJ1-2; no firm D call. With 1 base removed from V and 3 bases from J, the gap between germline ends came to 12 bases. The CDR3 totals 15 residues. Germline V gives CDR1 MNHNS, CDR2 SASEGT. The CDR3 nucleotides read TGTGCCAGCAGTGAAGAAGAGGATTTTTACTATGGCTACACCTTC. Translating gives CASSEEEDFYYGYTF.

The chain recombines TRBV6-5 with TRBJ2-7; perhaps TRBD1 as D (6 bases). V was pared by 8 bases and J by 1 base, with 12 bases between. Germline CDR1 is MNHEY and CDR2 is SVGAGI. The CDR3 is 13 residues long. CDR3 in amino acids: CASGTPLSYEQYF. The CDR3 bases are TGTGCCAGCGGGACACCTCTTTCCTACGAGCAGTACTTC.

This clone was observed a handful of times. The V call is TRBV10-3, the J call TRBJ2-5, with 11 bases that match TRBD2. CDR3 length: 15 amino acids. Trimming at V came to 5 bases and at J to 2 bases, leaving 4 bases not matched to a gene. Germline CDR1 is ENHRY and CDR2 is SYGVKD. The CDR3 DNA sequence: TGTGCCATCAGTCCGACTAGCGGGGCACAAGAGACCCAGTACTTC. Translation gives CAISPTSGAQETQYF.

The chain links TRBV10-3 to TRBJ2-3; 7 bases fit TRBD2. CDR3 length: 17 amino acids. Germline V CDR1 and CDR2: ENHRY, SYGVKD. After removal of 1 base from V and 1 base from J, the junction contained 8 bases not matched to a gene. The CDR3, as DNA: TGTGCCATCAGTGAGTTAGGTCGGGAGGAGGGCACAGATACGCAGTATTTT. Residues: CAISELGREEGTDTQYF.

The chain combines TRBV4-1 with TRBJ2-1, with TRBD2 identical over 11 bases. Germline CDR1 and CDR2: MGHRA and YSYEKL. The V gene end was trimmed by 0 bases and the J gene end by 6 bases; junction bases not matched to a gene: 4. CDR3 length equals 16 residues. The CDR3 sequence is CASSQDWGLAANEQFF. CDR3 sequence (DNA): TGCGCCAGCAGCCAAGATTGGGGACTAGCGGCCAATGAGCAGTTCTTC.

This clone was observed a few times. This chain connects TRBV5-1 to TRBJ1-5, with TRBD1 as a possible D gene (5 bases). In germline, CDR1 is SGHRS, CDR2 YFSETQ. This CDR3 spans 13 amino acids. V lost 5 bases and J 9 bases, leaving 15 bases between the germline ends. The CDR3 here is CASREDRAGPQHF. In DNA, the CDR3 is TGCGCCAGCAGAGAAGACAGAGCTGGGCCCCAGCATTTT.